This paragraph covers one T cell receptor (beta chain) sequence. This clone was seen ten or more times. Its antigen has not been determined. Per-base quality was not reported, and no clone a single base away is much larger than it. These data come from a study of metastatic and nonmetastatic thyroid tumors (dated by TCRdb to the early 2020s). Study-wide context: The researchers compared repertoires between peripheral blood samples and tumor or nodule tissue samples from patients with malignant or benign thyroid disease. General conclusions and limits of the study: TCR beta diversity was reported as significantly higher in malignant tumors than in benign nodules, in both blood and tumor samples.

The germline V gene (reference sequence) provides CDR1 LNHDA and CDR2 SQIVND. The CDR3, from cysteine to phenylalanine, totals 16 residues. Only the CDR3 part of the read is kept: 48 bases, read in frame from the first base. Trimming takes 3 bases off V and 6 bases off J; junction bases not matched to a gene: 5. No patient had received any treatment before thyroid surgery. Patient clinical samples collected from about 2012 to 2018 were retrospectively analysed using T-cell receptor beta sequencing. The receptor library was made with PCR. TCRdb shows the sequencer as Illumina HiSeq 4000. The TCR beta-chain CDR3 region of each patient was profiled by high-throughput sequencing. The study's processing was this. A classifier to discriminate distant-metastatic papillary thyroid cancer patients was built from CDR3 differences across clinicopathological groups. To measure repertoire diversity the researchers used the Shannon index, while the Morisita-Horn index served to gauge how similar the tumor and blood repertoires were. TCRdb trimmed public reads at Q25 via fastp, called clones via MiXCR and kept in-frame beta chains. None of the V and J calls come from the authors' own analysis; TCRdb made them. The sample contains approximately 70,000 clones, roughly 18% of them found a single time. Of the sample, 10% to 15% falls within the top ten clones.

This TCR derives from a female donor with papillary thyroid cancer or a benign thyroid nodule (not recorded which). Some clones in this sample may be carry-over from other donors' samples. Sequences were obtained from blood. The sequence joins TRBV19 to TRBJ2-2; a stretch of 12 junction bases matches TRBD2. The sequenced DNA is TGTGCCAGTAGTATTGAGGGACTAGCGGGTGCCGGGGAGCTGTTTTTT. It translates to CASSIEGLAGAGELFF.